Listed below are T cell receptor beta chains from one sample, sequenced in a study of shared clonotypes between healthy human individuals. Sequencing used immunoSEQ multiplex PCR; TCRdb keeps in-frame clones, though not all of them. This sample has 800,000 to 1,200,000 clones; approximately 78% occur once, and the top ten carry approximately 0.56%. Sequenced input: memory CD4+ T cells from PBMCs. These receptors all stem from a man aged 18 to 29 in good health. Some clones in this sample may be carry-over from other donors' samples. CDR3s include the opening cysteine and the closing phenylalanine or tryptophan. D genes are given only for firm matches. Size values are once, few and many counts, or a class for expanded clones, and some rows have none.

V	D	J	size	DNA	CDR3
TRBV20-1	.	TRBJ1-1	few	TGCAGTGCTAGAGAGACAAGACAAGCTTTCTTT	CSARETRQAFF
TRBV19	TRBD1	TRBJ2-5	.	TGTGCCAGTAGGGACCCGGGACAGGGAGAAGAGACCCAGTACTTC	CASRDPGQGEETQYF
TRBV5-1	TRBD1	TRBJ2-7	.	TGCGCCAGCAGCCGGACCGGGACAGGGAATTACGAGCAGTACTTC	CASSRTGTGNYEQYF
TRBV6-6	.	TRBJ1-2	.	TGTGCCAGCAGTTACTTGGGGTTGGATGGCTACACCTTC	CASSYLGLDGYTF
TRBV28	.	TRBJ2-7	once	TGTGCCAGCACCAGCGACCCCTACGAGCAGTACTTC	CASTSDPYEQYF
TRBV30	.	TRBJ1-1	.	TGTGCCTGGATCCGAGCTAGAAACGCTGAAGCTTTCTTT	CAWIRARNAEAFF
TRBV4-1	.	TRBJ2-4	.	TGCGCCAGCAGCCAAGAGCCCGTAGGGGACGGGGCCAAAAACATTCAGTACTTC	CASSQEPVGDGAKNIQYF
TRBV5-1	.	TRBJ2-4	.	TGCGCCAGCAGCTTGACGGATCCCGCCAAAAACATTCAGTACTTC	CASSLTDPAKNIQYF
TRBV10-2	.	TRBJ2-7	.	TGCGCCACCCTCGACCAGGAGCAGTACTTC	CATLDQEQYF
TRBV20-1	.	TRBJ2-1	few	TGCAGTGCCGTCTCTACGGAGCAGTTCTTC	CSAVSTEQFF
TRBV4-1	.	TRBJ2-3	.	TGCGCCAGCAGCCAACGCGGACTGGGAAACACAGATACGCAGTATTTT	CASSQRGLGNTDTQYF
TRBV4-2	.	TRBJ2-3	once	TGTGCCAGCAGCCAAGAGTCACGGCGACACACAGATACGCAGTATTTT	CASSQESRRHTDTQYF
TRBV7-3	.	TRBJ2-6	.	TGTGCCAGCAGCTTAAGACAACTTGGGGCCAACGTCCTGACTTTC	CASSLRQLGANVLTF
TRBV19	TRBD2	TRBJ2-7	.	TGTGCCAGTAGTACCCTTAGCGGGATAAGTCCCTACGAGCAGTACTTC	CASSTLSGISPYEQYF
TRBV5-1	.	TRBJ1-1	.	TGCGCCAGCAGCTTAAGTGGTGGGAACATGAACACTGAAGCTTTCTTT	CASSLSGGNMNTEAFF
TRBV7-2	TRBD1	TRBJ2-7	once	TGTGCCAGCAGCTCGACCGGGACAGGAGGCTTCGAGCAGTACTTC	CASSSTGTGGFEQYF
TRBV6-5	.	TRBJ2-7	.	TGTGCCAGCAGTTACCTCAGGGGCAGGTCCTACGAGCAGTACTTC	CASSYLRGRSYEQYF
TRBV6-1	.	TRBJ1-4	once	TGTGCCACCGCGCGGAGCGGCGAAAAACTGTTTTTT	CATARSGEKLFF
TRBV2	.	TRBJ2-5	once	TGTGCCAGCAGTGCCCTGGAGCTTGAGACCCAGTACTTC	CASSALELETQYF
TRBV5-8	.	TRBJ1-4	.	TGTGCCAGCACCGTCTGGGGAGGCAATGAAAAACTGTTTTTT	CASTVWGGNEKLFF